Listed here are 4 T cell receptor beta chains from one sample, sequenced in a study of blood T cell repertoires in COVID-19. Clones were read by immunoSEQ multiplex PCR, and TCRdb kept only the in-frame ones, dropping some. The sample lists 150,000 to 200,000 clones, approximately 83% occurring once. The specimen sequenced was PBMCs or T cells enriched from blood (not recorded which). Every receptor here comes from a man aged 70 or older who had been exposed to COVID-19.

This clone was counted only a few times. The CDR3 spells CASSVTGTGGFGYTF. The CDR3 DNA sequence: TGTGCCAGCAGCGTGACCGGGACAGGGGGCTTTGGCTACACCTTC. This sequence joins TRBV7-2 and TRBJ1-2; 12 bases fit TRBD1. With V trimmed by 5 bases and J by 7 bases, 8 bases remained unmatched. Germline CDR1 is SGHTA and CDR2 is FQGNSA. This CDR3 is built from 15 residues.

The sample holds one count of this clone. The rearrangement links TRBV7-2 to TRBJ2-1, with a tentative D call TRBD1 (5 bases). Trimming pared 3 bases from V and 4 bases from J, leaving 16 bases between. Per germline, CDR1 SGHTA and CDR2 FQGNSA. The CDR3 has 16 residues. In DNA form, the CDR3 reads TGTGCCAGCAGCTTCGTACGGAGTGGGGCGTACAATGAGCAGTTCTTC. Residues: CASSFVRSGAYNEQFF.

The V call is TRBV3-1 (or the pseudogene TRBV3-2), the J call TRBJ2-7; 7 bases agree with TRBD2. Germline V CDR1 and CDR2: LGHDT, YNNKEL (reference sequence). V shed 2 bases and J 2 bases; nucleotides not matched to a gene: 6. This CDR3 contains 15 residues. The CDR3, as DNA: TGTGCCAGCAGCCAAACCGGGACTACAACCTACGAGCAGTACTTC. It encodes CASSQTGTTTYEQYF.

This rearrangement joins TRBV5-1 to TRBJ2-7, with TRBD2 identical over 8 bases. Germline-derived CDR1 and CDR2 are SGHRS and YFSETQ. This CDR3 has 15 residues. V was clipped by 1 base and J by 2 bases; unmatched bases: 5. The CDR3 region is CASSLPAGGTYEQYF. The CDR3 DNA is TGCGCCAGCAGCTTGCCTGCGGGGGGAACCTACGAGCAGTACTTC. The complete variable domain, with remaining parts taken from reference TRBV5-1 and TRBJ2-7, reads KAGVTQTPRYLIKTRGQQVTLSCSPISGHRSVSWYQQTPGQGLQFLFEYFSETQRNKGNFPGRFSGRQFSNSRSEMNVSTLELGDSALYLCASSLPAGGTYEQYFGPGTRLTVT.